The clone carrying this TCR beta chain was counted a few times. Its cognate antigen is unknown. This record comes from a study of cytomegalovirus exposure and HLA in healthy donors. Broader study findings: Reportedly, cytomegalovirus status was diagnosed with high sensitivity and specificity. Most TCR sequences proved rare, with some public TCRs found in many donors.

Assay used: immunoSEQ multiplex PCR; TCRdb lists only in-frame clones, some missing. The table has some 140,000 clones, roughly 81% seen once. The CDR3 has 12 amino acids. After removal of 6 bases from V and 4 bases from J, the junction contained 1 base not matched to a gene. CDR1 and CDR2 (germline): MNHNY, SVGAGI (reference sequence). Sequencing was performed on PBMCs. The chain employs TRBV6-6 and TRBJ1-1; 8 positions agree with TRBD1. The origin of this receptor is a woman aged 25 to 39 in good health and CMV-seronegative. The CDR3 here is CASRDRATEAFF. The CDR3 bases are TGTGCCAGCAGGGACAGGGCCACTGAAGCTTTCTTT.